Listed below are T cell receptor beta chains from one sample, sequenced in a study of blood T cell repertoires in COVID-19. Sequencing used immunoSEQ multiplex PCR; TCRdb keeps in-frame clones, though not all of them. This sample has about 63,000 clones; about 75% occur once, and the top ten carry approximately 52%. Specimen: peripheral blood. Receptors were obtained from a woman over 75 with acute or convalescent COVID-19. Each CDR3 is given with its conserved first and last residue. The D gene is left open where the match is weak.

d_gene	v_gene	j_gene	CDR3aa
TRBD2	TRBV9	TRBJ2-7	CASSRGGGSSYEQYF
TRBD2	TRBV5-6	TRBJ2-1	CASSAEASGGYNEQFF
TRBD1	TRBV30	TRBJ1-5	CAWSRRQGPSRNQPQHF
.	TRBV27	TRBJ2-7	CASSLQGGAYEQYF
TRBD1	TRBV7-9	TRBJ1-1	CASSWGTGEAFF
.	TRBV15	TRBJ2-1	CATSRERGPYNEQFF
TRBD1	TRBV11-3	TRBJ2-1	CASSSLTGHDEQFF
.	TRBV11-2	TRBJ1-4	CASSSPRIGLGKLFF
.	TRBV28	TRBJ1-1	CASTLGVMNTEAFF
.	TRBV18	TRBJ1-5	CASSSRPSPRDNQPQHF
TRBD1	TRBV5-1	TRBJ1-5	CASSPQAGGTWPQHF
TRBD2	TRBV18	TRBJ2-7	CASLSGSSYEQYF
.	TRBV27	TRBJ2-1	CASSLGLAVTDEQFF
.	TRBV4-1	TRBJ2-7	CASSQDRVGATYEQYF
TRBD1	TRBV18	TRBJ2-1	CASSPPGQAAYNEQFF
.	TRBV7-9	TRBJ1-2	CASSLDLRDYGYTF
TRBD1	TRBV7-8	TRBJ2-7	CASSPRTGLYF
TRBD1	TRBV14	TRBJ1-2	CASSHSRQGAPYGYTF
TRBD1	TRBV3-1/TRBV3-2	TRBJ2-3	CASSQSQGDTDTQYF
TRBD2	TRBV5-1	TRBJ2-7	CASSLTIAGEAYEQYF
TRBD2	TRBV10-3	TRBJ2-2	CAIRPGLAGGANTGELFF
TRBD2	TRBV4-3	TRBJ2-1	CASSQYLGLAGGHEQFF
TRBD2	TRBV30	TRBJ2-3	CAWSEGLAGASTQYF
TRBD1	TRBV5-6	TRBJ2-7	CASSLLGTGSRHEQYF
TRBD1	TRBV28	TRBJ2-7	CASSSPGQGRYEQYF
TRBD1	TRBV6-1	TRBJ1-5	CASSDGQGGNQPQHF
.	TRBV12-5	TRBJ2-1	CASGLVLGGGSQRNNEQFF
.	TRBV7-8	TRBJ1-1	CASSSKLGARNTEAFF
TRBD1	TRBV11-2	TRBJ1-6	CASSLVGQGNSPLHF
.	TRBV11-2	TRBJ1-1	CASSHLSGRVTEAFF
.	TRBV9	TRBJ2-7	CASSVGQGLSYEQYF
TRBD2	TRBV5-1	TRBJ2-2	CASSSDGLAYTGELFF
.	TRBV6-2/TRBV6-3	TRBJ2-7	CASSYMRGSYEQYF
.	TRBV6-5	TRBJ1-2	CAGDMGGHYGYTF
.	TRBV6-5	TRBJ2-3	CASRSSSTDTQYF
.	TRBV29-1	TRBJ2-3	CSVEVPGENTDTQYF
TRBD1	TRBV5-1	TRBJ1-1	CASSSLSGNRGDEAFF
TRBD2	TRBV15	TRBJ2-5	CATSRDPLAGVETQYF
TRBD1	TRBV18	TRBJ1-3	CASSPTSPTGSGNTIYF
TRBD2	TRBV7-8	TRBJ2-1	CASSRGLAGNYNEQFF
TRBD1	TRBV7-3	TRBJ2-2	CASSLGRGPTGELFF
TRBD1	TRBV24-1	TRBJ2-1	CATSDRGTGGKDEQFF
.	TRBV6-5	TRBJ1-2	CASSSGQSYGYTF
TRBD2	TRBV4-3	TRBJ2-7	CASSPQGLAGVTSYEQYF
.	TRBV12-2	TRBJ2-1	CASRLEELLPSWQFF
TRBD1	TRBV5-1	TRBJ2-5	CASSYSGQGALVATQYF
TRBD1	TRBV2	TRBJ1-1	CASSDHGQGNTEAFF
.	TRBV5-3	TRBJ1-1	CARSLLGTRGNTEAFF